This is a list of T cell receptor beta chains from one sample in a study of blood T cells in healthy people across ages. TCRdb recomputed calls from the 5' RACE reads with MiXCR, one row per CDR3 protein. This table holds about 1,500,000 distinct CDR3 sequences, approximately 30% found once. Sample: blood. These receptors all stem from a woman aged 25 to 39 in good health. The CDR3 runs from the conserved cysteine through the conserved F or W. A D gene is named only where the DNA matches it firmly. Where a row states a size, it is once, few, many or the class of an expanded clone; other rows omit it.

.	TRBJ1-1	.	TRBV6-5	CASSYVFGAEAFF	TGTGCCAGCAGTTATGTTTTTGGCGCTGAAGCTTTCTTT
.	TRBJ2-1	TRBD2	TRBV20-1	CSARDVSGRRSYNEQFF	TGCAGTGCTAGAGACGTAAGCGGGAGGAGATCCTACAATGAGCAGTTCTTC
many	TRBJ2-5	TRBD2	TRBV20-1	CSAPETSGKETQYF	TGCAGTGCTCCCGAGACTAGCGGTAAAGAGACCCAGTACTTC
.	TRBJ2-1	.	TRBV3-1	CASSQEWNSYNEQFF	TGTGCCAGCAGCCAAGAATGGAACTCCTACAATGAGCAGTTCTTC
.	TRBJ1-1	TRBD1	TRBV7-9	CASSLGDRATEAFF	TGTGCCAGCAGCTTAGGGGACAGGGCGACTGAAGCTTTCTTT
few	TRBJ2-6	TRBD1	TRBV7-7	CASSLGQGNAGANVLTF	TGTGCCAGCAGCTTGGGACAGGGGAACGCCGGGGCCAACGTCCTGACTTTC
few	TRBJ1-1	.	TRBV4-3	CASSQDEGSLGVNTEAFF	TGCGCCAGCAGCCAAGATGAGGGCAGTTTAGGGGTGAACACTGAAGCTTTCTTT
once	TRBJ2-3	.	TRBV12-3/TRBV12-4	CASSYIPGRSRSDTQYF	TGTGCCAGCAGTTACATTCCCGGGAGAAGCAGATCAGATACGCAGTATTTT
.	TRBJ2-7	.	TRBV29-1	CSVESREVYEQYF	TGCAGCGTTGAATCCAGGGAAGTCTACGAGCAGTACTTC
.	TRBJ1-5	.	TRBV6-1	CASGQGPHSNQPQHF	TGTGCCAGCGGTCAGGGGCCCCATAGCAATCAGCCCCAGCATTTT
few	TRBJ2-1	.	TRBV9	CASSVVGLGSSYNEQFF	TGTGCCAGCAGCGTAGTGGGGCTGGGGAGCTCCTACAATGAGCAGTTCTTC
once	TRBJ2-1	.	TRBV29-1	CSVDSDKGGAGEQFF	TGCAGCGTTGATTCTGATAAAGGGGGGGCCGGTGAGCAGTTCTTC
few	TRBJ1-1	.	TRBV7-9	CASSSAWRNTEAFF	TGTGCCAGCAGCTCCGCATGGAGGAACACTGAAGCTTTCTTT
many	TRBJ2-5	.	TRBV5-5	CASETPGETQYF	TGTGCCAGCGAAACCCCGGGAGAGACCCAGTACTTC
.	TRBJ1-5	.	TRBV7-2	CASSLNWAGQPQHF	TGTGCCAGCAGCTTAAATTGGGCGGGCCAGCCCCAGCATTTT